The clone carrying this T cell receptor (beta chain) has a handful of counts. What it recognizes is unknown. The data were taken from a study of a mutant IDH1 vaccine in newly diagnosed glioma. Regarding time point: week 11, during vaccination. Every vaccine dose comprised 300 ug of mutant IDH1 20-mer peptide plus topical imiquimod. Data came from immunoSEQ multiplex PCR; TCRdb stores just in-frame clones and leaves some out. Counted here are about 40,000 clones, 80% occurring once; the ten biggest clones make up about 14%. V dropped 1 base and J dropped 5 bases, with 15 bases sitting between them. Germline V lookup: CDR1 LGHNA, CDR2 YNFKEQ. The CDR3 is 15 amino acids.

The sample was peripheral blood mononuclear cells (PBMCs), taken from a glioma patient whose treatment included an IDH1 peptide vaccine. This rearrangement joins TRBV4-2 to TRBJ2-7; D uncertain. The TCR sequence derives from a woman aged 25 to 39 with glioma. Some clones in this sample may be carry-over from other donors' samples. As DNA, the CDR3 is TGTGCCAGCAGCCAAGGACCGGGCGTGGGCGACGAGCAGTACTTC. Its protein is CASSQGPGVGDEQYF.